The 24 T cell receptor beta chains below come from one sample, sequenced in a study of shared clonotypes between healthy human individuals. TCRdb's copy holds only in-frame clones and misses some; the assay was immunoSEQ multiplex PCR. The data contain around 530,000 clones, around 81% of them singletons. Sequenced material: PBMCs. These receptors came from a woman in her forties in good health. Some clones in this sample may be carry-over from other donors' samples.

The chain employs TRBV18 and TRBJ2-1; no clear D gene. Germline CDR1 KGHSH, CDR2 LQKENI. There are 12 residues in the CDR3. V was shortened by 1 base and J by 7 bases, with 5 bases between the two germline ends. CDR3 protein: CASSPQRNEQFF. The CDR3 nucleotides read TGTGCCAGCTCACCACAAAGGAATGAGCAGTTCTTC.

Concerning this clone itself: This sample includes further DNA sequences coding for the same CDR3. This rearrangement joins TRBV18 to TRBJ2-2; no clear D. V lost 3 bases and J lost 4, with 9 bases in between. Germline V lookup: CDR1 KGHSH, CDR2 LQKENI. This CDR3 contains 14 residues. CDR3 amino acids: CASSPTGSTGELFF. CDR3 coding DNA: TGTGCCAGCTCACCGACGGGTTCCACCGGGGAGCTGTTTTTT.

V is TRBV27 and J is TRBJ2-3, with a weak D call TRBD2 (6 bases). The germline CDR1 and CDR2 sequences are MNHEY and SMNVEV (reference sequence). V lost 5 bases to trimming and J lost 2 bases, with 17 bases between them. This CDR3 is 16 amino acids long. The CDR3 nucleotides read TGTGCCAGCAGTCCTTCCGGGACTTCAGCCACAGATACGCAGTATTTT. Protein: CASSPSGTSATDTQYF.

This clone has just a few counts. This chain connects TRBV25-1 to TRBJ1-5, with 7 bases aligning to TRBD1. After removal of 2 bases from V and 4 bases from J, the junction contained 2 bases not matched to a gene. The CDR3 covers 14 residues. The germline V gene has CDR1 MGHDK and CDR2 SYGVNS. The CDR3 region is CASSEDRENQPQHF. The DNA of the CDR3 is TGTGCCAGCAGTGAAGACAGGGAGAATCAGCCCCAGCATTTT.

This clone was counted a single time. The CDR3 protein is CASSQDFPRDGYYEQYF. In nucleotides, the CDR3 is TGCGCCAGCAGCCAAGACTTTCCACGCGACGGGTACTACGAGCAGTACTTC. The gene calls are TRBV4-1 and TRBJ2-7; D not certain. The germline V and J ends were trimmed by 0 bases and 3 bases, with 18 bases remaining between them. Germline V gene sequence: CDR1 MGHRA, CDR2 YSYEKL. The CDR3 has 17 amino acids.

The V gene is TRBV29-1, the J gene TRBJ2-4; 7 bases align to TRBD2. Trimming at V came to 4 bases and at J to 7 bases, leaving 7 bases not matched to a gene. CDR1 is SQVTM, CDR2 ANQGSEA, per germline. This CDR3 contains 13 residues. CDR3 loop: CSVVGGSGNIQYF. The CDR3 DNA reads TGCAGCGTTGTGGGGGGGAGCGGGAACATTCAGTACTTC.

V and J are TRBV28 and TRBJ1-4; D may be TRBD1 (6 bases). Germline CDR1 and CDR2: MDHEN and SYDVKM. V lost 1 base and J lost 13, with 19 bases in between. There are 15 residues in the CDR3. The CDR3 DNA is TGTGCCAGCAGTTTATCGACAGGAACGCCCCGAGCACTGTTTTTT. Its protein product is CASSLSTGTPRALFF. The full variable domain, completed using reference TRBV28 and TRBJ1-4, is DVKVTQSSRYLVKRTGEKVFLECVQDMDHENMFWYRQDPGLGLRLIYFSYDVKMKEKGDIPEGYSVSREKKERFSLILESASTNQTSMYLCASSLSTGTPRALFFGSGTQLSVL.

CDR3 residues: CASSFRAGGQTQYF. The CDR3, as DNA: TGTGCCAGCAGTTTCCGAGCGGGAGGTCAGACCCAGTACTTC. V gene TRBV28 combines with J gene TRBJ2-5, with 9 bases identical to TRBD2. Germline values: CDR1 MDHEN, CDR2 SYDVKM. The ends lost 3 bases at V and 6 bases at J; junction bases unmatched: 5. The CDR3 consists of 14 residues.

This rearrangement joins TRBV5-1 to TRBJ2-5; 11 bases line up with TRBD2. Germline CDR1 SGHRS, CDR2 YFSETQ. CDR3 length equals 18 residues. Trimming cost V 0 bases and J 4 bases; bases outside gene matches: 11. The CDR3: CASSLEALSGRALETQYF. The CDR3 DNA reads TGCGCCAGCAGCTTGGAGGCCCTTAGCGGGAGGGCCCTAGAGACCCAGTACTTC.

V usage is TRBV6-4 and J usage is TRBJ1-2, with D unresolved. The V and J ends lost 2 bases and 7 bases respectively, with 8 bases between them. The CDR3 runs to 12 residues. In germline, CDR1 is MRHNA, CDR2 SNTAGT. CDR3 DNA: TGTGCCAGCAGTGACCGGACGGGTGGCTACACCTTC. Translated: CASSDRTGGYTF.

This clone was seen just once. The gene calls are TRBV28 and TRBJ2-7; no definite D call. With 5 bases removed from V and 2 bases from J, the gap between germline ends came to 10 bases. CDR1 and CDR2 from the germline V gene are MDHEN and SYDVKM. CDR3 length: 13 residues. The CDR3 here is CASSPTPTYEQYF. The CDR3 DNA reads as TGTGCCAGCAGTCCGACCCCCACCTACGAGCAGTACTTC. The full variable domain, in which reference TRBV28 and TRBJ2-7 provide the parts outside the CDR3, is DVKVTQSSRYLVKRTGEKVFLECVQDMDHENMFWYRQDPGLGLRLIYFSYDVKMKEKGDIPEGYSVSREKKERFSLILESASTNQTSMYLCASSPTPTYEQYFGPGTRLTVT.

The V and J genes are TRBV9 and TRBJ1-2; D may be TRBD1 (5 bases). This CDR3 has 13 amino acids. The V gene's germline CDR1 is SGDLS and CDR2 YYNGEE. Trimming cost V 2 bases and J 4 bases, with 9 bases left between them. The CDR3 protein is CASSVRDGYGYTF. The CDR3 coding sequence is TGTGCCAGCAGCGTCAGGGACGGCTATGGCTACACCTTC.

V usage is TRBV6-1 and J usage is TRBJ2-1; D may correspond to TRBD1 or TRBD2 (5 bases each). CDR3 length equals 12 residues. CDR1 is MNHNS and CDR2 is SASEGT in the germline V gene. CDR3 coding DNA: TGTGCAATTGGGACGGACTACAATGAGCAGTTCTTC. Amino acid sequence: CAIGTDYNEQFF.

This chain connects TRBV19 to TRBJ1-5, with D maybe TRBD1 (6 bases). Trimming left V 5 bases short and J 1 base short, with 12 bases between. The CDR3 spans 15 residues. Per germline, CDR1 LNHDA and CDR2 SQIVND (reference sequence). CDR3 in DNA: TGTGCCAGTAGTGAGACGACAGGCAGCAATCAGCCCCAGCATTTT. Residues: CASSETTGSNQPQHF.

V usage is TRBV9 and J usage is TRBJ2-3; 8 bases match TRBD2. Germline V gene sequence: CDR1 SGDLS, CDR2 YYNGEE. V dropped 2 bases and J dropped 2; count of bases not matched to a gene: 7. The CDR3 has 16 residues. This CDR3 reads CASSVRAGATTDTQYF. The CDR3 DNA is TGTGCCAGCAGCGTTCGAGCGGGAGCCACCACAGATACGCAGTATTTT.

The chain couples TRBV27 to TRBJ1-5, with D unclear. V lost 3 bases and J 3 bases, leaving 9 bases between the germline ends. CDR1 and CDR2 from the germline V gene are MNHEY and SMNVEV (reference sequence). This CDR3 has 14 residues. CDR3 residues: CASSFHGDNQPQHF. CDR3 sequence (DNA): TGTGCCAGCAGTTTTCATGGGGACAATCAGCCCCAGCATTTT.

CDR3 amino acids: CASSLDPTSGTQQFF. The CDR3 DNA reads as TGTGCCAGCAGCTTAGATCCTACTAGCGGGACCCAGCAGTTCTTC. This sequence joins TRBV11-3 and TRBJ2-1; 10 bases fit TRBD2. CDR1 is SGHNT, CDR2 YENEEA, per germline. CDR3 length: 15 amino acids. V trimming: 0 bases; J trimming: 11 bases; junction bases outside the gene matches: 7.

This clone was seen more than once but under ten times. V usage is TRBV30 and J usage is TRBJ1-1; D is perhaps TRBD1 (5 bases). The V gene lost 4 bases and the J gene lost 0 bases, with 9 bases spanning the gap. Germline lookup yields CDR1 GTSNPN and CDR2 SVGIG (reference sequence). The CDR3 is made up of 13 amino acids. CDR3: CAWTGHLNTEAFF. DNA for the CDR3: TGTGCCTGGACTGGACACTTGAACACTGAAGCTTTCTTT.

Only a few counts were recorded for this clone. V gene TRBV7-4 combines with J gene TRBJ1-2; no clear D. The CDR3 runs to 15 residues. Deletions cut 3 bases from V and 7 bases from J, with 18 bases between. CDR1 is SGHVT and CDR2 is SQSDAQ in the germline V gene. The chain's CDR3 is CASSFHYSYGSGYTF. As DNA, the CDR3 is TGTGCCAGCAGCTTTCATTATAGTTATGGGAGTGGCTACACCTTC. Full variable domain (rest looked up from reference TRBV7-4 and TRBJ1-2): GAGVSQSPRYKVAKRGRDVALRCDSISGHVTLYWYRQTLGQGSEVLTYSQSDAQRDKSGRPSGRFSAERPERSVSTLKIQRTEQGDSAVYLCASSFHYSYGSGYTFGSGTRLTVV.

This rearrangement joins TRBV18 to TRBJ1-5; D might be TRBD1 (5 bases). Deletions cut 4 bases from V and 4 bases from J, with 14 bases between. CDR1 is KGHSH and CDR2 is LQKENI in the germline V gene. CDR3 size: 15 residues. CDR3 DNA: TGTGCCAGCTCACGGACAATCGCTGGGAATCAGCCCCAGCATTTT. As protein: CASSRTIAGNQPQHF. The variable domain in full, with the rest retrieved from reference TRBV18 and TRBJ1-5, is NAGVMQNPRHLVRRRGQEARLRCSPMKGHSHVYWYRQLPEEGLKFMVYLQKENIIDESGMPKERFSAEFPKEGPSILRIQQVVRGDSAAYFCASSRTIAGNQPQHFGDGTRLSIL.

This clone is a singleton in its sample. The chain employs TRBV28 and TRBJ2-6; a possible D gene is TRBD1 (5 bases). V was shortened by 5 bases and J by 0 bases, with 8 bases between the two germline ends. CDR3 length equals 15 residues. Germline V lookup: CDR1 MDHEN, CDR2 SYDVKM. The CDR3 region has the DNA TGTGCCAGCAGTAGACAGCTCTCTGGGGCCAACGTCCTGACTTTC. Translating gives CASSRQLSGANVLTF.

This chain joins TRBV4-1 and TRBJ1-5; perhaps TRBD1 as D (6 bases). The ends were cut back, 0 bases at V and 1 base at J, with 13 bases in the middle. The CDR3 has 17 amino acids. Germline V gene sequence: CDR1 MGHRA, CDR2 YSYEKL. The CDR3 nucleotides read TGCGCCAGCAGCCAAGATAACCGGGGGCTAAGCAATCAGCCCCAGCATTTT. Translated: CASSQDNRGLSNQPQHF.

The DNA for the CDR3 is TGTGCCATCAGTGAGCGCAGGGGGAAGGACAATGAGCAGTTCTTC. Translation gives CAISERRGKDNEQFF. This chain links TRBV10-3 with TRBJ2-1, with 7 bases that match TRBD1. Germline V gene data show CDR1 as ENHRY and CDR2 as SYGVKD. V was clipped by 2 bases and J by 5 bases; unmatched bases: 6. This CDR3 is 15 amino acids long.

V and J are TRBV18 and TRBJ2-1; 7 nucleotides match TRBD2. The V gene's germline CDR1 is KGHSH and CDR2 LQKENI. J gave up 9 bases and V 2 bases, and 7 bases lay outside the gene matches. The CDR3 spans 14 residues. The CDR3 coding sequence is TGTGCCAGCTCACCAAGGGCGGGAGTGGTTGAGCAGTTCTTC. Protein sequence: CASSPRAGVVEQFF. The variable domain in full, with the rest retrieved from reference TRBV18 and TRBJ2-1, is NAGVMQNPRHLVRRRGQEARLRCSPMKGHSHVYWYRQLPEEGLKFMVYLQKENIIDESGMPKERFSAEFPKEGPSILRIQQVVRGDSAAYFCASSPRAGVVEQFFGPGTRLTVL.